Sequencing of this T cell receptor beta chain was carried out in a study of blood T cell repertoires in COVID-19. The overall study: PBMCs, B-cell-depleted T cells, or T cells provided the cDNA or gDNA that made up the material.

Clones were read by immunoSEQ multiplex PCR, and TCRdb kept only the in-frame ones, dropping some. The sample consists of over 60,000 clones, around 80% of them appearing once. The ends were cut back, 6 bases at V and 3 bases at J, with 6 bases in the middle. The germline V gene has CDR1 MGHDK and CDR2 SYGVNS. This CDR3 has 13 amino acids. This sequence joins TRBV25-1 and TRBJ1-6; tentative D call: TRBD1 (6 bases). Sequenced input: peripheral blood. This clonotype was sampled from a human donor in a cohort sampled during active COVID-19. CDR3 in DNA: TGTGCCAGCAGGACAGGCTATAATTCACCCCTCCACTTT. It yields the protein CASRTGYNSPLHF.